This entry lists 24 T cell receptor beta chains sequenced from one sample in a study of cytomegalovirus exposure and HLA in healthy donors. The PCR ran on 60 Vbeta and 13 Jbeta primers. Some clones are missing from TCRdb's copy, which holds only in-frame ones; the method was immunoSEQ multiplex PCR. The listing contains about 100,000 clones. Sequencing was performed on PBMCs. The receptor source for this set is a girl aged 5-17 years in good health and CMV-seropositive.

This rearrangement joins TRBV6-1 to TRBJ2-7, with TRBD2 identical over 8 bases. Germline V lookup: CDR1 MNHNS, CDR2 SASEGT. J was trimmed by 5 bases and V by 4 bases; bases with no gene match: 4. This CDR3 contains 13 residues. CDR3 sequence: CASSVERGNEQYF. The CDR3 DNA is TGTGCCAGCAGTGTCGAGCGGGGGAACGAGCAGTACTTC.

The V gene is TRBV5-1, the J gene TRBJ1-5; unclear D gene. The CDR3 is 15 residues long. Germline V gene lookup returns CDR1 SGHRS and CDR2 YFSETQ. V was pared by 0 bases and J by 2 bases, with 9 bases between. CDR3: CASSLDGEGNQPQHF. CDR3 nucleotide sequence: TGCGCCAGCAGCTTGGACGGGGAAGGCAATCAGCCCCAGCATTTT.

The V gene is TRBV20-1, the J gene TRBJ2-1; D possibly corresponds to TRBD1 (6 bases). CDR3 length: 11 residues. Germline CDR1 and CDR2: DFQATT and SNEGSKA (reference sequence). The V end was cut by 6 bases, the J end by 8 bases, with 11 bases between. The CDR3 loop is CSAQQGDEQFF. The CDR3, as DNA: TGCAGTGCACAACAGGGTGATGAGCAGTTCTTC.

This chain connects TRBV19 to TRBJ1-1; 8 bases are shared with TRBD1. Germline V CDR1 and CDR2: LNHDA, SQIVND (reference sequence). CDR3 size: 12 residues. V was clipped by 7 bases and J by 4 bases; unmatched bases: 2. The CDR3 DNA follows: TGTGCCAGTAAAACAGGGGGCACTGAAGCTTTCTTT. It translates to CASKTGGTEAFF. Full variable domain (missing parts from reference TRBV19 and TRBJ1-1): DGGITQSPKYLFRKEGQNVTLSCEQNLNHDAMYWYRQDPGQGLRLIYYSQIVNDFQKGDIAEGYSVSREKKESFPLTVTSAQKNPTAFYLCASKTGGTEAFFGQGTRLTVV.

J is TRBJ2-7 and V is TRBV12-5; no clear D. Germline loops: CDR1 LGHNT, CDR2 FRNRAP. The CDR3 loop spans 12 amino acids. V lost 5 bases and J 3 bases, leaving 8 bases between the germline ends. CDR3 protein: CASGPLVYEQYF. The CDR3 bases are TGTGCTAGTGGTCCCCTCGTCTACGAGCAGTACTTC.

The chain combines TRBV7-3 with TRBJ1-2, with 12 bases fitting TRBD1. V shed 5 bases, J shed 3 bases, and the junction held 7 bases outside the gene matches. Germline CDR1 SGHTA, CDR2 FQGTGA. The CDR3 sequence is 16 residues long. The CDR3 region is CASSGGTGGDDYGYTF. The DNA of the CDR3 is TGTGCCAGCAGCGGAGGGACAGGGGGCGACGACTATGGCTACACCTTC.

About this clone itself: At one end, the junction sequence differs from germline, possibly due to a read error. The chain uses TRBV7-7 and TRBJ2-5; maybe TRBD1 (5 bases). CDR1 is SSHAT, CDR2 FNYEAQ, per germline (reference sequence). This CDR3 is 14 amino acids long. The DNA of the CDR3 is TGTGCTAGCAGCTTACAGGTGTCTGGAGAGACCCAGTACTTC. This translates into CASSLQVSGETQYF.

The chain recombines TRBV15 with TRBJ1-5; D unclear. Per the germline V gene, CDR1 is LNHNV and CDR2 is YYDKDF (reference sequence). V lost 0 bases to trimming and J lost 0 bases, with 6 bases between them. CDR3 length: 15 amino acids. The CDR3 DNA reads TGTGCCACCAGCAGAGACAGGAATAGCAATCAGCCCCAGCATTTT. Translation: CATSRDRNSNQPQHF.

V and J are TRBV4-3 and TRBJ1-1; 7 bases fit TRBD1. The germline gives CDR1 LGHNA, CDR2 YSLEER. The V segment lost 3 bases and the J segment 1 base; nucleotides outside the gene matches: 2. The CDR3 length is 14 residues. This CDR3 is CASSQGTENTEAFF. CDR3 DNA: TGCGCCAGCAGCCAGGGGACAGAGAACACTGAAGCTTTCTTT.

CDR3 in amino acids: CASSFSDRDSYTF. The CDR3 bases are TGCGCCAGCAGCTTTTCGGACAGGGATAGCTACACCTTC. This chain links TRBV5-1 with TRBJ1-2; 8 bases align to TRBD1. Losses at the gene ends were 2 bases for V and 9 bases for J; bases not matched to a gene: 6. CDR3 length: 13 amino acids. Looked up from germline, CDR1 is SGHRS and CDR2 is YFSETQ. Drawing the rest from reference TRBV5-1 and TRBJ1-2, the complete variable domain is KAGVTQTPRYLIKTRGQQVTLSCSPISGHRSVSWYQQTPGQGLQFLFEYFSETQRNKGNFPGRFSGRQFSNSRSEMNVSTLELGDSALYLCASSFSDRDSYTFGSGTRLTVV.

The chain joins TRBV2 to TRBJ2-7, with 7 bases matching TRBD2. The CDR3 loop spans 13 amino acids. With 11 bases clipped from V and 2 bases from J, the junction kept 9 bases outside the gene matches. CDR1 is SNHLY, CDR2 FYNNEI, per germline. DNA of the CDR3: TGTGCCTGGGGTTCGGCGGGGGCCTACGAGCAGTACTTC. Translation gives CAWGSAGAYEQYF.

The chain has TRBV6-5 and TRBJ2-5; 7 positions match TRBD2. The CDR3 totals 15 residues. The V and J ends lost 0 bases and 5 bases, in that order; junction bases with no gene match: 6. Germline values: CDR1 MNHEY, CDR2 SVGAGI. The CDR3 nucleotides read TGTGCCAGCAGTTACTCCAGCGGGGTCAGGGAGACCCAGTACTTC. As protein: CASSYSSGVRETQYF.

The chain's CDR3 is CASSSRQVSNQPQHF. The CDR3 nucleotides are TGTGCCAGCAGCTCACGACAGGTTAGCAATCAGCCCCAGCATTTT. The chain couples TRBV7-8 to TRBJ1-5; a possible D gene is TRBD1 (6 bases). V was pared by 4 bases and J by 0 bases, with 10 bases between. The CDR3 consists of 15 residues. CDR1 and CDR2 (germline): SGHVS, FQNEAQ.

The chain employs TRBV4-3 and TRBJ2-1; 11 nucleotides match TRBD2. The CDR3 loop spans 15 amino acids. From germline, CDR1 is LGHNA and CDR2 YSLEER. The trim removed 3 bases at V and 6 bases at J, leaving 4 bases unmatched. The CDR3 DNA reads TGCGCCAGCAGCCAGGGACTAGCGGTAACCAATGAGCAGTTCTTC. This sequence encodes CASSQGLAVTNEQFF.

The chain uses TRBV18 and TRBJ2-7; TRBD1 might be the D (6 bases). The V gene's germline CDR1 is KGHSH and CDR2 LQKENI. V was trimmed by 0 bases and J by 5 bases, leaving 11 bases between them. The CDR3 runs 14 residues. Here the CDR3 reads CASSPPRDTNEQYF. The CDR3 DNA reads TGTGCCAGCTCACCACCCCGGGACACTAACGAGCAGTACTTC. Variable domain in full (rest from reference TRBV18 and TRBJ2-7): NAGVMQNPRHLVRRRGQEARLRCSPMKGHSHVYWYRQLPEEGLKFMVYLQKENIIDESGMPKERFSAEFPKEGPSILRIQQVVRGDSAAYFCASSPPRDTNEQYFGPGTRLTVT.

The V gene is TRBV18, the J gene TRBJ1-1, with 8 bases lining up with TRBD1. This CDR3 is built from 15 residues. Trimming took 3 bases from V and 3 from J; bases not matched to a gene: 6. Germline V CDR1 and CDR2: KGHSH, LQKENI. The CDR3 bases are TGTGCCAGCTCACCCCGACAGGGGCAGGACACTGAAGCTTTCTTT. Amino acids: CASSPRQGQDTEAFF.

The genes are TRBV6-6 and TRBJ2-7; D gene uncertain. The V and J ends lost 4 bases and 7 bases respectively, with 20 bases between them. The CDR3 runs 15 residues. Per the germline V gene, CDR1 is MNHNY and CDR2 is SVGAGI (reference sequence). The CDR3: CASSSLGGPTREQYV. CDR3 coding DNA: TGTGCCAGCAGTTCCCTAGGCGGCCCCACTCGGGAGCAGTACGTC.

The CDR3 loop reads CASSIFGRVVGNTIYF. As DNA, the CDR3 is TGTGCCAGCAGCATTTTTGGCAGGGTTGTTGGAAACACCATATATTTT. J is TRBJ1-3 and V is TRBV11-2; D might be TRBD1 (5 bases). In germline, CDR1 is SGHAT, CDR2 FQNNGV. V gave up 5 bases and J gave up 3 bases, with 17 bases separating them. This CDR3 is built from 16 residues.

The chain uses TRBV7-2 and TRBJ2-2; D is uncertain. Looked up from germline, CDR1 is SGHTA and CDR2 is FQGNSA. The V and J ends lost 4 bases and 3 bases respectively, with 9 bases between them. This CDR3 is 14 amino acids long. CDR3 loop: CASSYYLDTGELFF. For the CDR3, the DNA is TGTGCCAGCAGCTACTACCTAGACACCGGGGAGCTGTTTTTT.

V is TRBV7-9 and J is TRBJ2-7; 8 nucleotides line up with TRBD1. The CDR3 is 16 residues long. J gave up 3 bases and V 5 bases, and 12 bases lay outside the gene matches. Germline CDR1 SEHNR, CDR2 FQNEAQ (reference sequence). CDR3 sequence: CASSPDRDVTGYEQYV. The CDR3 DNA reads as TGTGCCAGCAGCCCGGACAGGGATGTTACCGGCTACGAGCAGTACGTC.

This chain connects TRBV27 to TRBJ2-5; tentatively, D is TRBD2 (6 bases). Germline V gene lookup returns CDR1 MNHEY and CDR2 SMNVEV (reference sequence). V lost 3 bases and J 5 bases, leaving 28 bases between the germline ends. The CDR3 runs to 19 residues. The CDR3 region is CASSFRDSHSRVRLETQYF. The CDR3 DNA reads as TGTGCCAGCAGTTTCCGGGACTCCCATAGTAGAGTTAGACTTGAGACCCAGTACTTC.

The chain has TRBV5-6 and TRBJ2-6; D might be TRBD1 (6 bases). Between the trimmed V and J ends, which lost 7 bases and 2 bases, there was a span of 19 bases. There are 17 residues in the CDR3. Germline V lookup: CDR1 SGHDT, CDR2 YYEEEE. CDR3: CASQQLTGPAGANVLTF. CDR3 DNA: TGTGCCAGCCAGCAGTTGACAGGTCCCGCTGGGGCCAACGTCCTGACTTTC.

This chain joins TRBV5-1 and TRBJ2-5, with D maybe TRBD2 (6 bases). Trimming shortened V by 9 bases and J by 5 bases, and 23 bases separated the two germline ends. CDR1 is SGHRS, CDR2 YFSETQ, per germline. The length of the CDR3 is 15 residues. The CDR3 region has the DNA TGCGCCACTTCATCCACGGGGGAAGATGGGGAGACCCAGTACTTC. Its translation is CATSSTGEDGETQYF.

The V gene is TRBV4-1, the J gene TRBJ2-5; D is possibly TRBD2 (6 bases). The CDR3 runs to 14 residues. Trimming cost V 4 bases and J 4 bases, with 13 bases left between them. Germline lookup yields CDR1 MGHRA and CDR2 YSYEKL. The CDR3 reads CASSLPEGRETQYF. CDR3 nucleotide sequence: TGCGCCAGCAGCCTTCCGGAGGGGCGAGAGACCCAGTACTTC.